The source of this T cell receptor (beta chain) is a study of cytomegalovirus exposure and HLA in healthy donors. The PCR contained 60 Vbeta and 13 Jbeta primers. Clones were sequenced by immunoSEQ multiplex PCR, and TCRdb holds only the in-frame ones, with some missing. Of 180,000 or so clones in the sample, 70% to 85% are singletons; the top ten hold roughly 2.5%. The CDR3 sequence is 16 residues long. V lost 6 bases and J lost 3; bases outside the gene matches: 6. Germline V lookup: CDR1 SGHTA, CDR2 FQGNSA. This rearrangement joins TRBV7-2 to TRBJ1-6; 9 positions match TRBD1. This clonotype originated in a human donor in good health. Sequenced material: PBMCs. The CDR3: CASRPQGARYNSPLHF. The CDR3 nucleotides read TGTGCCAGCAGACCACAGGGGGCTCGCTATAATTCACCCCTCCACTTT. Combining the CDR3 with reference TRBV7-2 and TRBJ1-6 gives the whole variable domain GAGVSQSPSNKVTEKGKDVELRCDPISGHTALYWYRQSLGQGLEFLIYFQGNSAPDKSGLPSDRFSAERTGGSVSTLTIQRTQQEDSAVYLCASRPQGARYNSPLHFGNGTRLTVT.